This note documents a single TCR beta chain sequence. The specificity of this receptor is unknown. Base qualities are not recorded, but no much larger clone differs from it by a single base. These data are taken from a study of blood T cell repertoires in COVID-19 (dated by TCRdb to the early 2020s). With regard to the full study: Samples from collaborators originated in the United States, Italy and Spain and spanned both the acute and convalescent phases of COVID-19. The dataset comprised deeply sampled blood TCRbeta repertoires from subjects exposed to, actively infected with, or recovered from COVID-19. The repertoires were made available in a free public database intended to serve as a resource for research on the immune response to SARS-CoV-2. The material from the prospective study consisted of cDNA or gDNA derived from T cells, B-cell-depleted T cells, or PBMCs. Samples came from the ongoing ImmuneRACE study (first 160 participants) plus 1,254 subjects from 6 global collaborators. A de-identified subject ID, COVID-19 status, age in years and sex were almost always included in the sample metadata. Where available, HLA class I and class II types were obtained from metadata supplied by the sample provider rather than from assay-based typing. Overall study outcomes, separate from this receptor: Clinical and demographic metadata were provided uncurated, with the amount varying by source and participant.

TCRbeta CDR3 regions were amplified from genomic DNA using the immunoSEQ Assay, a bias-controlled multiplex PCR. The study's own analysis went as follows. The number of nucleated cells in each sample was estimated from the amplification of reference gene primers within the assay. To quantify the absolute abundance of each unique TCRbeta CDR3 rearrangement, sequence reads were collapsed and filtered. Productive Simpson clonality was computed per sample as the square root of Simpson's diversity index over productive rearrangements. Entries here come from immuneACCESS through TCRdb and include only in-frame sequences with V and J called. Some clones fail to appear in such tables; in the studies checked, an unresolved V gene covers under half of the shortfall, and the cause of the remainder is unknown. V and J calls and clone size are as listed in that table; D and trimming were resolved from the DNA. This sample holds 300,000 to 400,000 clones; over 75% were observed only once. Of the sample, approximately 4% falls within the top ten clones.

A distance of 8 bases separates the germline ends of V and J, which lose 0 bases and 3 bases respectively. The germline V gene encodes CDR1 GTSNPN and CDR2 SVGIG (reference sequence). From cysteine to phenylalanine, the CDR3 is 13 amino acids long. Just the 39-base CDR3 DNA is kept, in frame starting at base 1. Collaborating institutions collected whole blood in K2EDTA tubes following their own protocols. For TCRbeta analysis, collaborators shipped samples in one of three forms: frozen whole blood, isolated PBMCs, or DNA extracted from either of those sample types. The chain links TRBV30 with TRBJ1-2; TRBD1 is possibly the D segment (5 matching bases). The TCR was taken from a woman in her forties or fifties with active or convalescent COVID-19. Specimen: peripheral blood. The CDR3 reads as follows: CAWSVGRDYGYTF. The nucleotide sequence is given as TGTGCCTGGAGTGTGGGCAGGGACTATGGCTACACCTTC.